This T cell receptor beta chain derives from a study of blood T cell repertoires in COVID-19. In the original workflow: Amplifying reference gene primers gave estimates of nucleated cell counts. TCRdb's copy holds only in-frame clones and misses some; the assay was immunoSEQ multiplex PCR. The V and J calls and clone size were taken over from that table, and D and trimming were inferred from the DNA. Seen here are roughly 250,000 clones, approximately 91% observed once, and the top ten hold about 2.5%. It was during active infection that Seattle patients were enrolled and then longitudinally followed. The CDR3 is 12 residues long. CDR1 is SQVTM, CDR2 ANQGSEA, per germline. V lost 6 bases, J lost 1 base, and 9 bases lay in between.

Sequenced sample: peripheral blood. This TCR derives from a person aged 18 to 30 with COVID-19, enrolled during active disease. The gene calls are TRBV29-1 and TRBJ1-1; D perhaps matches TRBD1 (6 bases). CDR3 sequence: CSVDRANTEAFF. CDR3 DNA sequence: TGCAGCGTGGACAGAGCGAACACTGAAGCTTTCTTT.